One sample yielded the 9 T cell receptor beta chains listed below, sequenced in a study of blood T cell repertoires in COVID-19. Sequenced by immunoSEQ multiplex PCR; TCRdb stores in-frame clones only, minus some. The repertoire consists of 55,000 to 80,000 clones, with 81% occurring once and the leading ten covering around 0.83%. The sequencing input was peripheral blood. The source of these receptors is a woman in her 70s with acute or convalescent COVID-19.

This clone was found once. V usage is TRBV7-6 and J usage is TRBJ2-3; tentatively, D is TRBD2 (5 bases). From germline, CDR1 is SGHVS and CDR2 FNYEAQ. The CDR3 is 14 amino acids. With 1 base removed from V and 3 bases from J, the gap between germline ends came to 8 bases. CDR3 residues: CASSLGGVTDTQYF. The CDR3 coding sequence is TGTGCCAGCAGCTTAGGGGGAGTAACAGATACGCAGTATTTT.

The J gene is TRBJ2-5, the V gene TRBV19, with TRBD2 as a possible D gene (6 bases). This CDR3 comprises 13 residues. CDR1 is LNHDA, CDR2 SQIVND, per germline (reference sequence). V dropped 5 bases and J dropped 5 bases, with 12 bases sitting between them. The CDR3 region is CASSDSGRETQYF. Here the CDR3 DNA reads TGTGCCAGTAGTGATTCGGGGAGGGAGACCCAGTACTTC.

The CDR3 DNA sequence: TGTGCCAGCTCACCAGCGGGGGGGGGAGGTCAGCCCCAGCATTTT. It yields the protein CASSPAGGGGQPQHF. V usage is TRBV18 and J usage is TRBJ1-5, with D possibly being TRBD1 (5 bases). Germline V gene data show CDR1 as KGHSH and CDR2 as LQKENI. CDR3 length equals 15 residues. V lost 2 bases to trimming and J lost 6 bases, with 14 bases between them.

The rearrangement links TRBV7-2 to TRBJ2-5, with D perhaps matching TRBD2 (6 bases). This CDR3 is 14 amino acids long. The V end lost 4 bases, the J end lost 3 bases, and 12 bases lay between the germline ends. Germline-derived CDR1 and CDR2 are SGHTA and FQGNSA. This chain's CDR3 is CASSSGTVKETQYF. The CDR3 region has the DNA TGTGCCAGCAGCTCCGGGACTGTGAAAGAGACCCAGTACTTC.

V gene TRBV6-2 or TRBV6-3 combines with J gene TRBJ1-1; D gene unclear. Trimming stripped 2 bases from V and 1 base from J, with 8 bases between. Per germline, CDR1 MNHEY and CDR2 SVGEGT. The CDR3 extends over 14 amino acids. This CDR3 reads CASSYATKNTEAFF. CDR3 bases: TGTGCCAGCAGTTACGCGACAAAGAACACTGAAGCTTTCTTT.

The chain is built from TRBV28 and TRBJ2-1, with 7 bases fitting TRBD2. Trimming cost V 5 bases and J 8 bases; bases outside gene matches: 9. The germline V gene encodes CDR1 MDHEN and CDR2 SYDVKM. The CDR3 is 14 amino acids. The CDR3 DNA is TGTGCCAGCAGTATCGCGGGGAGGGACGATGAGCAGTTCTTC. This sequence encodes CASSIAGRDDEQFF. Drawing the rest from reference TRBV28 and TRBJ2-1, the complete variable domain is DVKVTQSSRYLVKRTGEKVFLECVQDMDHENMFWYRQDPGLGLRLIYFSYDVKMKEKGDIPEGYSVSREKKERFSLILESASTNQTSMYLCASSIAGRDDEQFFGPGTRLTVL.

The chain is built from TRBV2 and TRBJ2-5; D call uncertain. CDR1 is SNHLY, CDR2 FYNNEI, per germline. CDR3 length: 14 amino acids. With 5 bases removed from V and 1 base from J, the gap between germline ends came to 11 bases. The CDR3 DNA is TGTGCCAGCAGTTTACTAATCCCCCAAGAGACCCAGTACTTC. Its protein product is CASSLLIPQETQYF. Using reference TRBV2 and TRBJ2-5 for the parts outside the CDR3, the full variable domain is EPEVTQTPSHQVTQMGQEVILRCVPISNHLYFYWYRQILGQKVEFLVSFYNNEISEKSEIFDDQFSVERPDGSNFTLKIRSTKLEDSAMYFCASSLLIPQETQYFGPGTRLLVL.

The genes are TRBV18 and TRBJ1-6, with a possible D match to TRBD1 (5 bases). Germline-derived CDR1 and CDR2 are KGHSH and LQKENI. The V and J ends lost 3 bases and 5 bases respectively, with 11 bases between them. This CDR3 is 15 amino acids long. In nucleotides, the CDR3 is TGTGCCAGCTCACCGAGCAGGGAAAATAATTCACCCCTCCACTTT. Protein product: CASSPSRENNSPLHF. The full variable domain, rest sourced from reference TRBV18 and TRBJ1-6, is NAGVMQNPRHLVRRRGQEARLRCSPMKGHSHVYWYRQLPEEGLKFMVYLQKENIIDESGMPKERFSAEFPKEGPSILRIQQVVRGDSAAYFCASSPSRENNSPLHFGNGTRLTVT.

The gene calls are TRBV6-5 and TRBJ2-5; 11 bases agree with TRBD1. Germline V lookup: CDR1 MNHEY, CDR2 SVGAGI. The CDR3 sequence is 14 residues long. V lost 5 bases and J lost 8; bases outside the gene matches: 7. CDR3 DNA sequence: TGTGCCAGCAGTCGCCGGGACAGGGGGGATACCCAGTACTTC. This gives the protein CASSRRDRGDTQYF.